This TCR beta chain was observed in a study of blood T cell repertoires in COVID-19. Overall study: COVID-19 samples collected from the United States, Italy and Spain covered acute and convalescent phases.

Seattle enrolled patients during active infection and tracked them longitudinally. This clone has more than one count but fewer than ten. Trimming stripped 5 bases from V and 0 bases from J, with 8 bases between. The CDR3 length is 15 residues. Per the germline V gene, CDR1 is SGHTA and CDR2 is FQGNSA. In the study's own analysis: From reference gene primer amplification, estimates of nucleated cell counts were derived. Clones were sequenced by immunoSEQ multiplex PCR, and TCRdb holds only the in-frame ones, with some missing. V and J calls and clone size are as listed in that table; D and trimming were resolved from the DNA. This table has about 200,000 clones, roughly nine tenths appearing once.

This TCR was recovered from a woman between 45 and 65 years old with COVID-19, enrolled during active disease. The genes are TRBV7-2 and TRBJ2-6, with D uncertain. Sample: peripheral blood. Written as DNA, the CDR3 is TGTGCCAGCAGCCGTCGGAGCTCTGGGGCCAACGTCCTGACTTTC. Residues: CASSRRSSGANVLTF.